A selection of T cell receptor beta chains follows, all from one sample in a study of post-analysis software for immune sequencing data. TCRdb reprocessed the PCR reads via MiXCR and lists one record per CDR3 protein. The sample includes 600,000 to 700,000 distinct CDR3 sequences, 55% to 60% of them seen just once. The sequencing sample was made of blood. These receptor sequences come from a girl aged 2 to 9 with multiple sclerosis. Both conserved end residues are part of each CDR3. The D gene is left open where the match is weak. A clone size is listed for some rows: how often the clone was seen (once, few, many), or a class if it is expanded.

size	D	V	J	CDR3	DNA
few	TRBD2	TRBV4-2	TRBJ2-3	CASSQGTSGHTDTQYF	TGTGCCAGCAGCCAAGGGACTAGCGGACACACAGATACGCAGTATTTT
.	.	TRBV7-9	TRBJ1-2	CASSLTGSTSYGYTF	TGTGCCAGCAGCTTAACAGGGTCTACGTCTTATGGCTACACCTTC
few	.	TRBV6-1	TRBJ2-7	CASRRGGSLTYEQYF	TGTGCCAGCAGGAGGGGAGGCAGTCTAACCTACGAGCAGTACTTC
once	TRBD2	TRBV4-3	TRBJ2-3	CASSQVAGDTDTQYF	TGCGCCAGCAGCCAAGTAGCGGGGGACACAGATACGCAGTATTTT
few	.	TRBV29-1	TRBJ2-1	CSVGFPNEQFF	TGCAGCGTTGGATTTCCCAATGAGCAGTTCTTC
.	TRBD1	TRBV6-5	TRBJ1-2	CASSYGDSGSEGYTF	TGTGCCAGCAGTTACGGGGACAGCGGGAGCGAAGGCTACACCTTC
.	TRBD2	TRBV3-1	TRBJ2-1	CASSQAGLAGVEQFF	TGTGCCAGCAGCCAAGCGGGACTAGCGGGAGTTGAGCAGTTCTTC
.	.	TRBV5-1	TRBJ2-1	CASSKVGKRPGWNEQFF	TGCGCCAGCAGCAAAGTGGGGAAGCGGCCAGGATGGAATGAGCAGTTCTTC
once	TRBD2	TRBV6-5	TRBJ2-1	CASSNIGLAGGNEQFF	TGTGCCAGCAGCAATATCGGACTAGCGGGGGGGAATGAGCAGTTCTTC
.	.	TRBV6-5	TRBJ2-3	CASIKRGRADTQYF	TGTGCCAGCATAAAGCGAGGGCGCGCAGATACGCAGTATTTT
many	.	TRBV7-2	TRBJ2-3	CASSPRGDTQYF	TGTGCCAGCAGCCCTCGCGGGGATACGCAGTATTTT
.	.	TRBV20-1	TRBJ2-1	CSARRGGEGNEQFF	TGCAGTGCTAGAAGGGGGGGGGAGGGCAATGAGCAGTTCTTC
.	.	TRBV12-3/TRBV12-4	TRBJ1-2	CASTQRDYGYTF	TGTGCCAGCACCCAGCGGGATTATGGCTACACCTTC
few	.	TRBV4-3	TRBJ2-3	CASSPGGGMDTQYF	TGCGCCAGCAGCCCCGGGGGTGGTATGGATACGCAGTATTTT
few	TRBD1	TRBV12-3/TRBV12-4	TRBJ1-6	CASSLGPAAGGSPLHF	TGTGCCAGCAGTTTGGGTCCGGCAGCAGGGGGTTCACCCCTCCACTTT
.	TRBD1	TRBV5-1	TRBJ1-2	CASSFRDRGLYGYTF	TGCGCCAGCAGCTTCCGGGACAGGGGATTGTATGGCTACACCTTC
.	TRBD1	TRBV29-1	TRBJ2-2	CSAGTGGPGELFF	TGCAGCGCCGGGACAGGGGGGCCCGGGGAGCTGTTTTTT
few	.	TRBV6-5	TRBJ2-1	CASSYSNPLNEQFF	TGTGCCAGCAGTTACTCGAACCCTCTCAATGAGCAGTTCTTC
few	TRBD2	TRBV2	TRBJ2-7	CASSVSSGQAYEQYF	TGTGCCAGCAGTGTCTCTAGCGGGCAGGCCTACGAGCAGTACTTC
.	.	TRBV5-1	TRBJ2-1	CASSATSGEQFF	TGCGCCAGCAGCGCGACTAGTGGTGAGCAGTTCTTC
.	.	TRBV29-1	TRBJ1-5	CSVGSGDDQPQHF	TGCAGCGTTGGGTCGGGTGACGATCAGCCCCAGCATTTT
.	.	TRBV4-3	TRBJ1-1	CASSPTPGTEAFF	TGCGCCAGCAGCCCTACCCCGGGCACTGAAGCTTTCTTT
.	.	TRBV12-3/TRBV12-4	TRBJ1-5	CASSLAAPGTYSNHPQHF	TGTGCCAGCAGTTTAGCGGCACCAGGGACATATAGCAATCACCCCCAGCATTTT
.	TRBD2	TRBV7-6	TRBJ2-1	CASSQSGTSYNEQFF	TGTGCCAGCAGCCAGAGCGGGACCTCCTACAATGAGCAGTTCTTC
.	.	TRBV4-1	TRBJ2-7	CASSQLTGRYEQYF	TGCGCCAGCAGCCAACTGACAGGCCGCTACGAGCAGTACTTC
.	.	TRBV7-2	TRBJ1-2	CASSQGRAANYGYTF	TGTGCCAGCAGCCAGGGGAGGGCAGCTAACTATGGCTACACCTTC
.	.	TRBV29-1	TRBJ2-1	CSGFTAEREFF	TGCAGCGGGTTTACAGCTGAAAGGGAGTTCTTC
.	TRBD2	TRBV6-5	TRBJ2-2	CASSSPSGGAYTGELFF	TGTGCCAGCAGTTCCCCTAGCGGGGGGGCCTATACCGGGGAGCTGTTTTTT
few	.	TRBV12-3/TRBV12-4	TRBJ2-1	CASSPDLGNEQFF	TGTGCCAGCAGCCCCGACCTTGGAAATGAGCAGTTCTTC
.	.	TRBV29-1	TRBJ2-1	CSVETPNPEQFF	TGCAGCGTTGAAACTCCAAACCCTGAGCAGTTCTTC
.	.	TRBV20-1	TRBJ2-1	CSARNPGGNEQFF	TGCAGTGCTCGGAACCCTGGGGGGAATGAGCAGTTCTTC
.	TRBD2	TRBV11-1	TRBJ2-1	CASSSHRGAAGGSSYNEQFF	TGTGCCAGCAGCTCTCACAGGGGCGCGGCGGGGGGGAGCTCCTACAATGAGCAGTTCTTC
.	.	TRBV12-3/TRBV12-4	TRBJ1-2	CASSLLEFSNYGYTF	TGTGCCAGCAGTTTATTAGAGTTTTCTAACTATGGCTACACCTTC
.	.	TRBV12-3/TRBV12-4	TRBJ2-1	CASSLIPGLRSGQFF	TGTGCCAGCAGCCTCATCCCGGGTTTACGATCAGGGCAGTTCTTC
few	.	TRBV12-5	TRBJ2-7	CASGLSGYYEQYF	TGTGCTAGTGGTTTGTCGGGATACTACGAGCAGTACTTC
.	TRBD1	TRBV29-1	TRBJ2-5	CSGRDRARETQYF	TGCAGCGGGCGGGACAGGGCACGAGAGACCCAGTACTTC
once	.	TRBV27	TRBJ1-1	CASSDSTWNTEAFF	TGTGCCAGCAGCGACAGCACTTGGAACACTGAAGCTTTCTTT
.	TRBD2	TRBV20-1	TRBJ2-1	CSAVGPGLSENEQFF	TGCAGTGCCGTGGGTCCGGGACTATCTGAGAATGAGCAGTTCTTC
.	.	TRBV29-1	TRBJ1-1	CSVGGGGGPEAFF	TGCAGCGTTGGGGGGGGCGGGGGCCCTGAAGCTTTCTTT
.	.	TRBV6-4	TRBJ2-2	CASSDSSENTGELFF	TGTGCCAGCAGTGACTCGAGCGAAAACACCGGGGAGCTGTTTTTT
.	.	TRBV20-1	TRBJ2-7	CSARGTPYEQYF	TGCAGTGCTAGGGGGACACCCTACGAGCAGTACTTC
.	.	TRBV29-1	TRBJ2-2	CSVEDRVPGELFF	TGCAGCGTTGAAGACCGGGTCCCGGGGGAGCTGTTTTTT